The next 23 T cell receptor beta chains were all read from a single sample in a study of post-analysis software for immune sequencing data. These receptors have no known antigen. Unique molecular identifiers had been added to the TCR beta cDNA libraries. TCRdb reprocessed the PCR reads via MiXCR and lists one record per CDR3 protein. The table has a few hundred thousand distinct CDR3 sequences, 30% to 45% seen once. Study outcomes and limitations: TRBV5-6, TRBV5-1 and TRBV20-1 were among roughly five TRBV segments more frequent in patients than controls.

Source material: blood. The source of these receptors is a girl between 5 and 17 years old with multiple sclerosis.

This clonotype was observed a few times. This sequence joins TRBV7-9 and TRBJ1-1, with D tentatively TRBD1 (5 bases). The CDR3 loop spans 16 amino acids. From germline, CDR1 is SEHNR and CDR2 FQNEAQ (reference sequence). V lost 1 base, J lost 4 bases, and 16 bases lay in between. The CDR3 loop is CASSLVPGLFGTEAFF. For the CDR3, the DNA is TGTGCCAGCAGCTTAGTCCCGGGACTATTCGGCACTGAAGCTTTCTTT.

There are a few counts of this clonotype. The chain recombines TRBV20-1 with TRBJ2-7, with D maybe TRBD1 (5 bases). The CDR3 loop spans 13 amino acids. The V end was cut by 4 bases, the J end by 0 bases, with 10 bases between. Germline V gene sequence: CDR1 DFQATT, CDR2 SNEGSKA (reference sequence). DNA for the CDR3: TGCAGTGCTAAGGACATATCCTCCTACGAGCAGTACTTC. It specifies CSAKDISSYEQYF.

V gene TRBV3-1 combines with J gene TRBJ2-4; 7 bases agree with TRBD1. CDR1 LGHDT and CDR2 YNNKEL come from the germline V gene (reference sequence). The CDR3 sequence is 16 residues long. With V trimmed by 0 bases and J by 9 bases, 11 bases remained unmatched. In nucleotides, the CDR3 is TGTGCCAGCAGCCAAGATGTAGGCACCTCAGGGGGCATTCAGTACTTC. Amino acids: CASSQDVGTSGGIQYF.

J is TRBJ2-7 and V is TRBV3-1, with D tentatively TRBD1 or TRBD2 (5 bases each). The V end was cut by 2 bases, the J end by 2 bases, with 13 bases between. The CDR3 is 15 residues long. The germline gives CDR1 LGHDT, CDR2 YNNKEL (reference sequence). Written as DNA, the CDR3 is TGTGCCAGCAGCCAATATCCCGGGGCAGCCTACGAGCAGTACTTC. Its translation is CASSQYPGAAYEQYF.

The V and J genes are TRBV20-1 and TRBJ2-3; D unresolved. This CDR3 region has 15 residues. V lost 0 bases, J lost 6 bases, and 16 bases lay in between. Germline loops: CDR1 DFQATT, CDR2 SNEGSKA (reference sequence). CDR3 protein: CSARDPRGPTDTQYF. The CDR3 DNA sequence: TGCAGTGCTAGAGATCCCCGAGGCCCTACGGATACGCAGTATTTT.

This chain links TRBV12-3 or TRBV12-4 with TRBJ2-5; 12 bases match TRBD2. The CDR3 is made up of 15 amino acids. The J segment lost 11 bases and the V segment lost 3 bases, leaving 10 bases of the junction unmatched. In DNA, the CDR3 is TGTGCCAGCAGTTTTGGGCTAGCGGGGGGGGGGGAGCAGTACTTC. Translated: CASSFGLAGGGEQYF.

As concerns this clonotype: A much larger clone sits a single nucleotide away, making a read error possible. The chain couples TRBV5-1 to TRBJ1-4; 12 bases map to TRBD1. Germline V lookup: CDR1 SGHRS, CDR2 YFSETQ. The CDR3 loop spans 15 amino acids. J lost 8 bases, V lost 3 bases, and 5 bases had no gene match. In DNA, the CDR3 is TGCGCCAGCAGCTCAGGGACAGGGGGCTGCGAAAAACTGTTTTTT. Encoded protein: CASSSGTGGCEKLFF.

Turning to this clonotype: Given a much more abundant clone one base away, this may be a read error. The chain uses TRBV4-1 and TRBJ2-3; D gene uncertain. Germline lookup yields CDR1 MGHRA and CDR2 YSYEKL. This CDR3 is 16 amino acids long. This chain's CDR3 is CTSSQAHMGFTDTQYF. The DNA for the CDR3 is TGCACCAGCAGCCAAGCTCATATGGGTTTCACAGATACGCAGTATTTT.

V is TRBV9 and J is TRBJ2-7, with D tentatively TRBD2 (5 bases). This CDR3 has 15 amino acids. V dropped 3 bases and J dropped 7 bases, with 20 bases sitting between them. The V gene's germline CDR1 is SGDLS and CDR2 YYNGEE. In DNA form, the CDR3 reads TGTGCCAGCAGCGAGATGGGAGAATATTACAATGAGCAGTACTTC. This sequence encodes CASSEMGEYYNEQYF.

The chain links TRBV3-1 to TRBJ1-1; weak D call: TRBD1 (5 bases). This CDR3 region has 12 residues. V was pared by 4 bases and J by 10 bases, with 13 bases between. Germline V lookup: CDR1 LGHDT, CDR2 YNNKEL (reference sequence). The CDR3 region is CASSRGTRVAFF. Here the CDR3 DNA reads TGTGCCAGCAGCCGCGGGACCCGGGTAGCTTTCTTT.

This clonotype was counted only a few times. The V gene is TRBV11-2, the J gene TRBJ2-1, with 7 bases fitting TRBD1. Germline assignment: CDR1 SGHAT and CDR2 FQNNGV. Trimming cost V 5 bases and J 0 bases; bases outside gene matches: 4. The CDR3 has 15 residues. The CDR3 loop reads CASSVGTASYNEQFF. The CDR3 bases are TGTGCCAGCAGCGTAGGGACAGCCTCCTACAATGAGCAGTTCTTC.

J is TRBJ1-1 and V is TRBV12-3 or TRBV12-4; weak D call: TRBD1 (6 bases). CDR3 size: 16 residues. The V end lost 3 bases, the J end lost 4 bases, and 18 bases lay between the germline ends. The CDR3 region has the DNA TGTGCCAGCAGTTTGTGGGGGGCGGGGGACCTCACTGAAGCTTTCTTT. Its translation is CASSLWGAGDLTEAFF.

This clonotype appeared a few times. The CDR3 protein is CSLQGGGSDQPQHF. Written as DNA, the CDR3 is TGCAGTTTACAGGGGGGGGGGAGCGATCAGCCCCAGCATTTT. The rearrangement joins TRBV20-1 to TRBJ1-5, with 8 positions matching TRBD1. The CDR3 runs to 14 residues. The ends lost 8 bases at V and 5 bases at J; junction bases unmatched: 11. Per germline, CDR1 DFQATT and CDR2 SNEGSKA (reference sequence).

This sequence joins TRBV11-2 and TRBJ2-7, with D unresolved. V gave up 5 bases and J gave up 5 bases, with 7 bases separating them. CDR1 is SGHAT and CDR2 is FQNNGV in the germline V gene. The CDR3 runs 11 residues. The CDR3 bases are TGTGCCAGCAGCCGCGTTGACGAGCAGTACTTC. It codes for CASSRVDEQYF.

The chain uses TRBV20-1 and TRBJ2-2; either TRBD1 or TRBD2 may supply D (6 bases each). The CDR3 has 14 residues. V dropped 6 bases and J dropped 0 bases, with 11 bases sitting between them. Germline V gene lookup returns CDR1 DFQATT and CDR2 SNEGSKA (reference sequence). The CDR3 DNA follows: TGCAGTGCATTAGGGGGGCCGAACACCGGGGAGCTGTTTTTT. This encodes CSALGGPNTGELFF.

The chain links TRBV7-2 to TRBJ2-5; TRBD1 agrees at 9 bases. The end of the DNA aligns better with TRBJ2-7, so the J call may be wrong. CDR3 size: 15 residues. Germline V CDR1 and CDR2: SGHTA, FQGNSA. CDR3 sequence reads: CASSPQGAMSYEQYF. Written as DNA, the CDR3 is TGTGCCAGCAGCCCACAGGGGGCAATGTCCTACGAGCAGTACTTC.

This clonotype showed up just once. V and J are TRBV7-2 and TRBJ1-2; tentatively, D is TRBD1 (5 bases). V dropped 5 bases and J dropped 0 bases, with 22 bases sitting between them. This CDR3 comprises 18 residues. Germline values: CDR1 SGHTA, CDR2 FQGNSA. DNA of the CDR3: TGTGCCAGCAGCAACCTGGGGGGGAACGAAGAAGCTAACTATGGCTACACCTTC. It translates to CASSNLGGNEEANYGYTF.

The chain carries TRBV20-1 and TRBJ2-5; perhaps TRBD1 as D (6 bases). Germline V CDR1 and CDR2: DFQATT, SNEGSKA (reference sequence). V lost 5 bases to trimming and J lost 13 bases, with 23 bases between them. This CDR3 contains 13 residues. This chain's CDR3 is CSAGGQIPYERYF. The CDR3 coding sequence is TGCAGTGCTGGAGGACAGATCCCCTACGAGCGGTACTTC.

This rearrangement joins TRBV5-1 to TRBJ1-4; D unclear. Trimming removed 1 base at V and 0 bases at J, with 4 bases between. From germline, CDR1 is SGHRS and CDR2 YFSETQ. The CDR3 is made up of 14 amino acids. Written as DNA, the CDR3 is TGCGCCAGCAGCTTGCTTGCAACTAATGAAAAACTGTTTTTT. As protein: CASSLLATNEKLFF. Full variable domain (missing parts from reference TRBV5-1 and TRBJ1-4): KAGVTQTPRYLIKTRGQQVTLSCSPISGHRSVSWYQQTPGQGLQFLFEYFSETQRNKGNFPGRFSGRQFSNSRSEMNVSTLELGDSALYLCASSLLATNEKLFFGSGTQLSVL.

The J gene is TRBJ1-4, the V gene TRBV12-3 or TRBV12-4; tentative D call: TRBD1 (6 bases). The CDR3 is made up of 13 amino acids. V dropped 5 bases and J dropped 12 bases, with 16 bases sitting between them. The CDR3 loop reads CASSPTAGAQLFF. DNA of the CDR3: TGTGCCAGCAGTCCCACAGCGGGGGCTCAACTGTTTTTT.

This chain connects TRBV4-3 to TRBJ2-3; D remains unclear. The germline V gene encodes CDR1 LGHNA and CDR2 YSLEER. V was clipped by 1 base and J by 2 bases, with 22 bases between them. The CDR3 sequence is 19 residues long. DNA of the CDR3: TGCGCCAGCAGCCAAGTTCATAGGGCCGGTTCACGGCACACAGATACGCAGTATTTT. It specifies CASSQVHRAGSRHTDTQYF.

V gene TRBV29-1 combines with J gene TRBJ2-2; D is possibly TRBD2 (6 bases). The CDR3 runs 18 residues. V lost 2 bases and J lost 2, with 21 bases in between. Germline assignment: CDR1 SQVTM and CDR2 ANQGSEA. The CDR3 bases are TGCAGCGTTGAATTGGCGGGACCTAGGGCAGGAAACACCGGGGAGCTGTTTTTT. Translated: CSVELAGPRAGNTGELFF.

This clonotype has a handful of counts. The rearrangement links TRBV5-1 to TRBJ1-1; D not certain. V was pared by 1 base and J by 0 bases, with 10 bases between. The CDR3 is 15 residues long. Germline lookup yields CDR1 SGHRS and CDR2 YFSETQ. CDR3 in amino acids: CASSLRPSMNTEAFF. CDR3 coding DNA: TGCGCCAGCAGCTTGAGGCCCAGCATGAACACTGAAGCTTTCTTT.